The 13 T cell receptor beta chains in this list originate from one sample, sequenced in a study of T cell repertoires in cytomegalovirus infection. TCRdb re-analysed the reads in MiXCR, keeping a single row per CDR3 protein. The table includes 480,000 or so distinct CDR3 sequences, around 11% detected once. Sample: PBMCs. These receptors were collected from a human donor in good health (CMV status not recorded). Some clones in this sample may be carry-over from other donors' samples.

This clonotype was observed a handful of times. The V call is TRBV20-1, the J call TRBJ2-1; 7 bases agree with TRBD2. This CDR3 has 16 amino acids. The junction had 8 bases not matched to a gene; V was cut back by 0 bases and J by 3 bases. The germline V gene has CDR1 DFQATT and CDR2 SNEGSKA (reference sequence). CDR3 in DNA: TGCAGTGCTAGAGATGTTAGGGGAGGGAACTACAATGAGCAGTTCTTC. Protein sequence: CSARDVRGGNYNEQFF.

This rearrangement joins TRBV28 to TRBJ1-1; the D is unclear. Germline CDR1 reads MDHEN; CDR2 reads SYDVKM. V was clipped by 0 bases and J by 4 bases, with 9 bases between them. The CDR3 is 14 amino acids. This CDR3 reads CASSLWGRATEAFF. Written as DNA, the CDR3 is TGTGCCAGCAGTTTATGGGGCCGTGCCACTGAAGCTTTCTTT.

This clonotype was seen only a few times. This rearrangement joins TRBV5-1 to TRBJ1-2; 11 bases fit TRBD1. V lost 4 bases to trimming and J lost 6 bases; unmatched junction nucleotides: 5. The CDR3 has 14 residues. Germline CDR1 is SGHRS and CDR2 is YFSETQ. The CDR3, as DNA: TGCGCCAGCAGCGCAGGACAGGGGGCACATGGCTACACCTTC. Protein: CASSAGQGAHGYTF.

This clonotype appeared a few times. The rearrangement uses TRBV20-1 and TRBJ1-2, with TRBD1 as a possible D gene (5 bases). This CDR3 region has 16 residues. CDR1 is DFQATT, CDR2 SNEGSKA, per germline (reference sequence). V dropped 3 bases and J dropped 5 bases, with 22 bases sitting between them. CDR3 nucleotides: TGCAGTGCTAGCCGGACAAGATGGAGAGAGGATTATGGCTACACCTTC. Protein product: CSASRTRWREDYGYTF.

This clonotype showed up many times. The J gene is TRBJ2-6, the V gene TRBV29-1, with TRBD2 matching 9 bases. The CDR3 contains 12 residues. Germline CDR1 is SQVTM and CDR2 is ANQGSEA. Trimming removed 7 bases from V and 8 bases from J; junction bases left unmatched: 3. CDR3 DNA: TGCAGCGCGCGGGGGGGGTCCAACGTCCTGACTTTC. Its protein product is CSARGGSNVLTF.

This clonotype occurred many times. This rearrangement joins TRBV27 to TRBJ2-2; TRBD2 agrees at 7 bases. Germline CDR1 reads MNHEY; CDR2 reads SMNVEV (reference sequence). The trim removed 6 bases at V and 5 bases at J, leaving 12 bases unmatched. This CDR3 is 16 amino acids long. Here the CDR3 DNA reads TGTGCCAGCAGCCAGCGAGGGCGGGAGCGAACCGGGGAGCTGTTTTTT. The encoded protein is CASSQRGRERTGELFF.

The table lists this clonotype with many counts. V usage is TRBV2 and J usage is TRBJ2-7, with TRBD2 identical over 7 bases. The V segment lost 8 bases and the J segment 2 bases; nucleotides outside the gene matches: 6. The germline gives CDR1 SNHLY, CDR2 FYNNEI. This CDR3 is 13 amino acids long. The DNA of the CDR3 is TGTGCCAGCGGGGGGGGTTCAACCTACGAGCAGTACTTC. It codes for CASGGGSTYEQYF.

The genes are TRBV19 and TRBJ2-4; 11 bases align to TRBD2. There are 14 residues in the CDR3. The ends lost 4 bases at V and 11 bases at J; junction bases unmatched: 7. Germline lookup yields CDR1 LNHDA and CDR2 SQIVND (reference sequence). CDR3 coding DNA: TGTGCCAGTAGTACTTCGGGACTAGCGGTCTTTCAGTACTTC. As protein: CASSTSGLAVFQYF.

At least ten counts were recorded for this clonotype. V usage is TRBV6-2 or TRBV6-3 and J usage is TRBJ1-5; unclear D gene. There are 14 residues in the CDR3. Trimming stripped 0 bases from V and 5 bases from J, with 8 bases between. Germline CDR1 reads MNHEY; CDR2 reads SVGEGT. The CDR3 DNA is TGTGCCAGCAGTTACTCTGGGAGATATCAGCCCCAGCATTTT. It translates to CASSYSGRYQPQHF.

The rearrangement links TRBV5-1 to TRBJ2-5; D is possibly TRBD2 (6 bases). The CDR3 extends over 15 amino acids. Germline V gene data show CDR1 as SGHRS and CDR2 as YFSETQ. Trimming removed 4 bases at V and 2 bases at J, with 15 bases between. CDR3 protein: CASSPSWSGQETQYF. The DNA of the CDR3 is TGCGCCAGCAGCCCATCCTGGAGCGGGCAAGAGACCCAGTACTTC.

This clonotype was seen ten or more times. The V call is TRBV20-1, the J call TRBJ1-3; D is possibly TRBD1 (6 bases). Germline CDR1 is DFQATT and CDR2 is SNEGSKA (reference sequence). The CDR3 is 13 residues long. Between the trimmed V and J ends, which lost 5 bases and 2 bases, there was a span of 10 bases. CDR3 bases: TGCAGTGCTGCCGGGGGCACTGGAAACACCATATATTTT. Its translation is CSAAGGTGNTIYF.

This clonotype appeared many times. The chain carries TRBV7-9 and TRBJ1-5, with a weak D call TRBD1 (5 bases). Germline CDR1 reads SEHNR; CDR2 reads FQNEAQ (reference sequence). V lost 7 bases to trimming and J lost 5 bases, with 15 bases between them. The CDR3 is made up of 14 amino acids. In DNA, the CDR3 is TGTGCCAGCACCCCCGGGACCAGCGATCAGCCCCAGCATTTT. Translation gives CASTPGTSDQPQHF.

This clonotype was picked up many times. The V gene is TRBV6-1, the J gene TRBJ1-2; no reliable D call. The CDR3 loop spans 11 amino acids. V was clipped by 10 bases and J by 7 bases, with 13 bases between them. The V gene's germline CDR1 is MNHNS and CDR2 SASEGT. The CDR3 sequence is CATQEGFGYTF. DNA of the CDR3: TGTGCCACCCAGGAAGGGTTTGGCTACACCTTC.